These 4 T cell receptor beta chains were sequenced from one sample in a study of blood T cell repertoires in COVID-19. The table came from immunoSEQ multiplex PCR; TCRdb's copy has only in-frame clones and leaves some out. This table holds roughly 110,000 clones, about 91% found once. Source material: peripheral blood. These receptors were taken from a man aged 50 to 59 with active or convalescent COVID-19.

As DNA, the CDR3 is TGTGCCAGCAGCTTAATCCGGTCCGGTAATGAGCAGTTCTTC. Residues: CASSLIRSGNEQFF. The chain joins TRBV7-6 to TRBJ2-1; D gene uncertain. The V gene's germline CDR1 is SGHVS and CDR2 FNYEAQ. This CDR3 is 14 amino acids long. V was shortened by 2 bases and J by 7 bases, with 12 bases between the two germline ends. The complete variable domain, with remaining parts taken from reference TRBV7-6 and TRBJ2-1, reads GAGVSQSPRYKVTKRGQDVALRCDPISGHVSLYWYRQALGQGPEFLTYFNYEAQQDKSGLPNDRFSAERPEGSISTLTIQRTEQRDSAMYRCASSLIRSGNEQFFGPGTRLTVL.

A single count supports this clone. The V and J genes are TRBV14 and TRBJ1-6; possibly TRBD1 for D (5 bases). Trimming left V 8 bases short and J 10 bases short, with 15 bases between. The CDR3 is 13 amino acids. The germline V gene encodes CDR1 SGHDN and CDR2 FVKESK. The CDR3 loop reads CASRGGDGSPLHF. The CDR3 DNA reads as TGTGCCAGCCGCGGAGGGGATGGGTCACCCCTCCACTTT.

CDR3 sequence: CASRYRGSEQFF. CDR3 DNA: TGTGCCAGCAGATACAGGGGCAGTGAGCAGTTCTTC. The gene calls are TRBV27 and TRBJ2-1, with 7 bases aligning to TRBD1. The CDR3 consists of 12 residues. CDR1 MNHEY and CDR2 SMNVEV come from the germline V gene (reference sequence). Germline trimming cut 6 bases from V and 9 bases from J; bases unmatched to any gene: 5.

The rearrangement links TRBV7-2 to TRBJ2-3, with D perhaps TRBD1 (5 bases). Looked up from germline, CDR1 is SGHTA and CDR2 is FQGNSA. The CDR3 loop spans 14 amino acids. The ends were cut back, 1 base at V and 1 base at J, with 6 bases in the middle. This CDR3 reads CASSLGQRTDTQYF. CDR3 sequence (DNA): TGTGCCAGCAGCTTAGGACAGCGCACAGATACGCAGTATTTT.